This entry lists 5 T cell receptor beta chains sequenced from one sample in a study of neurological immune-mediated disorders. In TCRdb, the 5' RACE reads were re-called with MiXCR into one record per CDR3 protein. The data show approximately 87,000 distinct CDR3 sequences, less than 15% seen once. Sequencing input: PBMCs. All receptors derive from a woman aged 50 to 60 in good health.

Here the CDR3 reads CASSGQGAVFGYTF. CDR3 nucleotides: TGTGCCAGCAGCGGACAGGGGGCGGTGTTTGGCTACACCTTC. V usage is TRBV6-6 and J usage is TRBJ1-2; 11 bases align to TRBD1. Trimming cost V 6 bases and J 7 bases; bases outside gene matches: 7. The CDR3 contains 14 residues. Germline values: CDR1 MNHNY, CDR2 SVGAGI (reference sequence).

The chain uses TRBV5-1 and TRBJ2-1; D gene ambiguous. V lost 7 bases, J lost 0 bases, and 14 bases lay in between. The CDR3 spans 15 residues. The germline CDR1 and CDR2 sequences are SGHRS and YFSETQ. The CDR3 spells CASQGFLSSYNEQFF. In nucleotides, the CDR3 is TGCGCCAGCCAAGGGTTTCTGAGCTCCTACAATGAGCAGTTCTTC.

This clonotype was counted at least ten times. The chain recombines TRBV9 with TRBJ1-1, with 8 bases lining up with TRBD1. Looked up from germline, CDR1 is SGDLS and CDR2 is YYNGEE. The CDR3 totals 17 residues. The trim removed 3 bases at V and 1 base at J, leaving 11 bases unmatched. CDR3 sequence reads: CASSAGQGQAPNTEAFF. In DNA, the CDR3 is TGTGCCAGCAGCGCCGGACAGGGACAGGCCCCGAACACTGAAGCTTTCTTT.

This clonotype has at least ten counts. The chain joins TRBV10-1 to TRBJ2-7; the D call may be TRBD1 or TRBD2 (5 bases each). Trimming removed 6 bases at V and 4 bases at J, with 34 bases between. Germline lookup yields CDR1 WNHNN and CDR2 SYGVQD (reference sequence). The CDR3 contains 20 residues. The CDR3 coding sequence is TGCGCCAGCAGCGGACCACCGGGACGCCGAACTCCAGCTGTGGCTTACGAGCAGTACTTC. Protein: CASSGPPGRRTPAVAYEQYF.

This clonotype was picked up many times. V is TRBV28 and J is TRBJ2-7, with no clear D. The CDR3 consists of 16 residues. Deletions cut 2 bases from V and 1 base from J, with 15 bases between. Germline V gene sequence: CDR1 MDHEN, CDR2 SYDVKM. The CDR3 nucleotides are TGTGCCAGCAGTTTACCCCCTCCAAGGACGTCCTACGAGCAGTACTTC. Its translation: CASSLPPPRTSYEQYF.